Listed here are 32 T cell receptor beta chains from one sample, sequenced in a study of blood T cells in healthy people across ages. The authors ran a second PCR of about 6 to 11 cycles using a sample-barcoded 5' primer and a J-beta primer mix. TCRdb processed the 5' RACE reads anew with MiXCR; each CDR3 protein has one entry. The sample records 600,000 or so distinct CDR3 sequences, 40% to 50% being singletons. Sample: blood. These TCRs come from a man aged 80 or over in good health.

This clonotype was observed a handful of times. The chain uses TRBV20-1 and TRBJ1-5; a possible D gene is TRBD1 (6 bases). Germline V lookup: CDR1 DFQATT, CDR2 SNEGSKA (reference sequence). V gave up 5 bases and J gave up 4 bases, with 15 bases separating them. CDR3 length: 14 residues. Here the CDR3 reads CSALTGPGNQPQHF. The CDR3 bases are TGCAGTGCTTTGACAGGTCCGGGGAATCAGCCCCAGCATTTT.

The V call is TRBV20-1, the J call TRBJ2-3; perhaps TRBD1 as D (6 bases). CDR3 length: 14 amino acids. V dropped 2 bases and J dropped 4 bases, with 13 bases sitting between them. CDR1 and CDR2 (germline): DFQATT, SNEGSKA (reference sequence). The CDR3 sequence: CSARNGGGADTQYF. Here the CDR3 DNA reads TGCAGTGCTAGAAATGGGGGCGGAGCAGATACGCAGTATTTT.

With regard to this clonotype: A much larger clone differs by one base, so this may be a read error. The chain combines TRBV6-5 with TRBJ2-6; 8 bases are shared with TRBD1. CDR3 size: 18 residues. The germline V gene encodes CDR1 MNHEY and CDR2 SVGAGI. The CDR3 sequence is CASSYRTGKSSGADVLTF. The CDR3 nucleotides are TGTGCCAGCAGTTATCGGACAGGGAAAAGCTCTGGGGCCGACGTCCTGACTTTC.

V is TRBV28 and J is TRBJ2-7; 8 bases line up with TRBD1. Germline assignment: CDR1 MDHEN and CDR2 SYDVKM. The CDR3 consists of 13 residues. Trimming cost V 6 bases and J 5 bases; bases outside gene matches: 6. Here the CDR3 DNA reads TGTGCCAGCAGCCCGGACAGGGCTCACGAGCAGTACTTC. It encodes CASSPDRAHEQYF.

This chain links TRBV12-3 or TRBV12-4 with TRBJ1-6, with a weak D call TRBD1 (6 bases). The CDR3 is 14 residues long. Trimming removed 5 bases from V and 10 bases from J, with 15 bases in between. This CDR3 reads CASSAPQGRSPLHF. The CDR3 DNA follows: TGTGCCAGCAGTGCACCACAGGGTCGGTCACCCCTCCACTTT.

The genes are TRBV7-2 and TRBJ2-7, with D possibly TRBD1 on 6 matching bases. The V end was cut by 1 base, the J end by 0 bases, with 10 bases between. Germline V gene lookup returns CDR1 SGHTA and CDR2 FQGNSA. This CDR3 contains 15 residues. CDR3 nucleotides: TGTGCCAGCAGCTTAGGTGACAGGCCCTCCTACGAGCAGTACTTC. Protein: CASSLGDRPSYEQYF.

V and J are TRBV16 and TRBJ1-4, with D unclear. The CDR3 length is 15 residues. V was cut by 5 bases and J by 0 bases, with 10 bases left in between. The germline V gene has CDR1 KGHSY and CDR2 FQNENV. The CDR3 loop reads CASSADHPTNEKLFF. The CDR3 DNA is TGTGCCAGCAGCGCCGACCACCCAACTAATGAAAAACTGTTTTTT.

V and J are TRBV20-1 and TRBJ1-2; D possibly corresponds to TRBD1 (5 bases). The CDR3 length is 14 residues. Per germline, CDR1 DFQATT and CDR2 SNEGSKA (reference sequence). With 3 bases removed from V and 8 bases from J, the gap between germline ends came to 19 bases. The chain's CDR3 is CSARFSGDGGGYTF. The CDR3 DNA reads TGCAGTGCTAGGTTTAGTGGGGACGGGGGAGGCTACACCTTC.

V usage is TRBV29-1 and J usage is TRBJ2-5, with 9 bases identical to TRBD1. The germline gives CDR1 SQVTM, CDR2 ANQGSEA. CDR3 length: 14 amino acids. The ends lost 4 bases at V and 4 bases at J; junction bases unmatched: 7. The CDR3 DNA is TGCAGCGTTGCCAGGACAGGGGAAAGAGAGACCCAGTACTTC. It is translated as CSVARTGERETQYF.

This clonotype has ten or more counts. A much larger clone lies one base from this, so it may be a read error. V usage is TRBV6-6 and J usage is TRBJ2-5; TRBD1 aligns across 7 bases. V lost 5 bases to trimming and J lost 0 bases; unmatched junction nucleotides: 3. CDR3 size: 14 residues. In germline, CDR1 is MNHNY, CDR2 SVGAGI (reference sequence). The CDR3 spells CASSDGTDQETQYF. Here the CDR3 DNA reads TGTGCCAGCAGTGACGGGACAGACCAAGAGACCCAGTACTTC.

The V gene is TRBV7-3, the J gene TRBJ2-3; tentatively, D is TRBD2 (6 bases). Germline CDR1 is SGHTA and CDR2 is FQGTGA. The CDR3 contains 16 residues. V was cut by 4 bases and J by 2 bases, with 16 bases left in between. CDR3 sequence reads: CASSSQPGGTTDTQYF. The CDR3 DNA is TGTGCCAGCAGCTCACAACCCGGGGGAACCACAGATACGCAGTATTTT.

This clonotype has more than one count but fewer than ten. V gene TRBV28 combines with J gene TRBJ2-1; the match to TRBD2 covers 9 bases. Judging by the DNA end, TRBJ2-7 fits better; the J call may be wrong. There are 15 residues in the CDR3. The germline V gene encodes CDR1 MDHEN and CDR2 SYDVKM. The CDR3 DNA is TGTGCCAGCAGTGAGGGACTAGCCCAATACAATGAGCAGTACTTC. Protein: CASSEGLAQYNEQYF.

This chain joins TRBV5-1 and TRBJ2-3; TRBD1 might be the D (7 bases). The ends were cut back, 4 bases at V and 7 bases at J, with 16 bases in the middle. This CDR3 contains 14 residues. In germline, CDR1 is SGHRS, CDR2 YFSETQ. CDR3 amino acids: CASSTDREDNTQYF. In DNA, the CDR3 is TGCGCCAGCAGCACCGACAGGGAGGATAATACGCAGTATTTT.

This sequence joins TRBV12-3 or TRBV12-4 and TRBJ2-5; D gene unclear. The CDR3 is 15 residues long. V lost 5 bases to trimming and J lost 5 bases, with 18 bases between them. CDR3 residues: CASSPKRPARETQYF. The CDR3 nucleotides are TGTGCCAGCAGTCCCAAAAGGCCAGCCCGGGAGACCCAGTACTTC.

The chain recombines TRBV9 with TRBJ2-5; 7 nucleotides line up with TRBD1. The CDR3 runs to 15 residues. Germline loops: CDR1 SGDLS, CDR2 YYNGEE. V lost 4 bases, J lost 4 bases, and 10 bases stayed unmatched. CDR3 sequence: CASSPIPTGRETQYF. In nucleotides, the CDR3 is TGTGCCAGCAGCCCTATACCGACAGGGCGAGAGACCCAGTACTTC. The whole variable domain, remainder taken from reference TRBV9 and TRBJ2-5, is DSGVTQTPKHLITATGQRVTLRCSPRSGDLSVYWYQQSLDQGLQFLIQYYNGEERAKGNILERFSAQQFPDLHSELNLSSLELGDSALYFCASSPIPTGRETQYFGPGTRLLVL.

The rearrangement joins TRBV7-9 to TRBJ2-1; TRBD2 matches at 12 bases. This CDR3 region has 15 residues. V shed 5 bases, J shed 8 bases, and the junction held 7 bases outside the gene matches. Germline loops: CDR1 SEHNR, CDR2 FQNEAQ (reference sequence). DNA of the CDR3: TGTGCCAGCAGCGTGACTAGCGGGAGTCCCGATGAGCAGTTCTTC. It translates to CASSVTSGSPDEQFF.

The rearrangement links TRBV5-1 to TRBJ2-3; 10 positions match TRBD2. In germline, CDR1 is SGHRS, CDR2 YFSETQ. The CDR3 consists of 19 residues. Trimming took 3 bases from V and 4 from J; bases not matched to a gene: 17. The CDR3 DNA follows: TGCGCCAGCAGCTCGACAGGGGCCCCAAGCGGGAGGGCGGCAGATACGCAGTATTTT. Its protein is CASSSTGAPSGRAADTQYF.

The table lists this clonotype with a count of one. J is TRBJ1-1 and V is TRBV6-2 or TRBV6-3; no definite D call. The CDR3 extends over 13 amino acids. The ends were cut back, 0 bases at V and 8 bases at J, with 10 bases in the middle. The germline CDR1 and CDR2 sequences are MNHEY and SVGEGT. The DNA for the CDR3 is TGTGCCAGCAGTTACTCGATGCCCTCGGAAGCTTTCTTT. The encoded protein is CASSYSMPSEAFF.

The chain recombines TRBV29-1 with TRBJ2-5; D is ambiguous. CDR1 and CDR2 from the germline V gene are SQVTM and ANQGSEA. There are 15 residues in the CDR3. Trimming shortened V by 4 bases and J by 0 bases, and 15 bases separated the two germline ends. The CDR3 here is CSVAGVPLYQETQYF. The CDR3 nucleotides are TGCAGCGTTGCTGGGGTCCCCCTGTACCAAGAGACCCAGTACTTC.

The chain has TRBV11-1 and TRBJ2-1; TRBD2 is a possible D gene (6 bases). Germline CDR1 SGHAT, CDR2 FQDESV (reference sequence). V lost 4 bases, J lost 7 bases, and 23 bases lay in between. This CDR3 is 17 amino acids long. CDR3 nucleotide sequence: TGTGCCAGCAGCTCAGCCCACTCCGGGACTCCAAAAAATGAGCAGTTCTTC. Its translation: CASSSAHSGTPKNEQFF.

Written as DNA, the CDR3 is TGTGCCACCAGCAGTTACGGACAGGCGTCCTATGGCTACACCTTC. It yields the protein CATSSYGQASYGYTF. The chain links TRBV15 to TRBJ1-2; TRBD1 matches 7 bases. CDR1 is LNHNV and CDR2 is YYDKDF in the germline V gene (reference sequence). The CDR3 has 15 residues. The ends lost 3 bases at V and 4 bases at J; junction bases unmatched: 8.

This clonotype has a handful of counts. This chain links TRBV27 with TRBJ2-5; D is undetermined. Germline assignment: CDR1 MNHEY and CDR2 SMNVEV (reference sequence). CDR3 length equals 14 residues. V gave up 0 bases and J gave up 2 bases, with 7 bases separating them. CDR3 protein: CASSLSFGQETQYF. As DNA, the CDR3 is TGTGCCAGCAGTTTATCGTTCGGGCAAGAGACCCAGTACTTC.

The gene calls are TRBV12-3 or TRBV12-4 and TRBJ1-5; D ambiguous. The CDR3 has 13 residues. Trimming removed 3 bases at V and 2 bases at J, with 5 bases between. The DNA of the CDR3 is TGTGCCAGCAGTTTTTCGGGCAATCAGCCCCAGCATTTT. Translating gives CASSFSGNQPQHF.

Notes on this clonotype: This sequence may be a read error, since a much larger clone differs from it by one base. The chain uses TRBV6-6 and TRBJ2-7; D uncertain. Trimming removed 6 bases at V and 2 bases at J, with 11 bases between. The CDR3 extends over 13 amino acids. Germline-derived CDR1 and CDR2 are MNHNY and SVGAGI (reference sequence). The CDR3 DNA follows: TGTGCCAGCAGCGTCCAGGACCCCTACGAGCAGTACTTC. This sequence encodes CASSVQDPYEQYF.

This clonotype was recorded at least ten times. This CDR3 reads CASSYSLVDTQYF. In DNA form, the CDR3 reads TGTGCCAGCAGTTACTCGCTAGTGGATACGCAGTATTTT. The chain is built from TRBV6-6 and TRBJ2-3; D is undetermined. Germline values: CDR1 MNHNY, CDR2 SVGAGI (reference sequence). CDR3 length equals 13 residues. The germline V and J ends were trimmed by 0 bases and 6 bases, with 7 bases remaining between them.

V gene TRBV5-1 combines with J gene TRBJ2-1; the match to TRBD1 covers 8 bases. Germline V CDR1 and CDR2: SGHRS, YFSETQ. After removal of 2 bases from V and 9 bases from J, the junction contained 10 bases not matched to a gene. The CDR3 consists of 15 residues. This CDR3 reads CASSFRGRGPSEQFF. DNA for the CDR3: TGCGCCAGCAGCTTCCGGGGCAGGGGGCCGAGTGAGCAGTTCTTC.

The chain employs TRBV24-1 and TRBJ2-7, with a weak D call TRBD2 (6 bases). The DNA matches TRBJ2-4 better at its end, which makes the J call doubtful. The CDR3 extends over 13 amino acids. The V gene's germline CDR1 is KGHDR and CDR2 SFDVKD. CDR3 in DNA: TGTGCCACCAGTAACGGGGGTGGGGACATTCAGTACTTC. Translating it yields CATSNGGGDIQYF.

The gene calls are TRBV10-3 and TRBJ2-1; D is possibly TRBD1 (6 bases). The J call is uncertain, as TRBJ2-7 better fits the DNA end. CDR1 is ENHRY and CDR2 is SYGVKD in the germline V gene. The CDR3 covers 15 residues. In DNA form, the CDR3 reads TGTGCCATCAGTGAGACCTGGCAGGGGACGAATGAGCAGTACTTC. Translation gives CAISETWQGTNEQYF.

This clonotype was detected only a few times. CDR3 coding DNA: TGTGCCAGCAGTTCAACACTACGGGGGTGGGAGCAGTTCTTC. It specifies CASSSTLRGWEQFF. V and J are TRBV6-5 and TRBJ2-1, with TRBD2 as a possible D gene (6 bases). CDR1 is MNHEY, CDR2 SVGAGI, per germline. Trimming took 4 bases from V and 10 from J, leaving 17 bases between them. The CDR3 totals 14 residues.

This clonotype was seen only a few times. The rearrangement uses TRBV10-3 and TRBJ1-2, with 12 bases that match TRBD1. CDR3 length: 15 amino acids. Germline lookup yields CDR1 ENHRY and CDR2 SYGVKD. Trimming at V came to 0 bases and at J to 7 bases, leaving 3 bases not matched to a gene. The CDR3: CAISESGQGAGGYTF. For the CDR3, the DNA is TGTGCCATCAGTGAGTCGGGACAGGGGGCCGGTGGCTACACCTTC.

This clonotype came up many times. This could be a read error, since a much larger clone is one nucleotide away. The chain joins TRBV6-5 to TRBJ2-5; D may be TRBD1 or TRBD2 (5 bases each). Germline-derived CDR1 and CDR2 are MNHEY and SVGAGI. This CDR3 has 14 residues. CDR3 amino acids: CASRNDGDQETQYF. The CDR3, as DNA: TGTGCCAGCAGAAACGATGGGGACCAGGAGACCCAGTACTTC.

This chain connects TRBV29-1 to TRBJ1-1; D not certain. The V gene's germline CDR1 is SQVTM and CDR2 ANQGSEA. The CDR3 extends over 12 amino acids. In nucleotides, the CDR3 is TGCGGCCTGCGAAGGCCGAACACTGAAGCTTTCTTT. This encodes CGLRRPNTEAFF.